What follows is one T cell receptor (beta chain) and its context. Enrolment of Seattle patients took place during active infection, and they were followed longitudinally. Per the study methods: For nucleated cells, counts were estimated from reference gene primer amplification. The table came from immunoSEQ multiplex PCR; TCRdb's copy has only in-frame clones and leaves some out. Clone size and the V and J calls come from that table; the DNA yielded D and trimming. The sample records just over 250,000 clones, approximately 88% being singletons. CDR3 length: 15 residues. CDR1 and CDR2 (germline): LGHDT, YNNKEL (reference sequence). Trimming took 1 base from V and 6 from J; bases not matched to a gene: 5. The data originate from a study of blood T cell repertoires in COVID-19. Study information: Sites in the United States, Italy and Spain provided acute and convalescent COVID-19 samples. The cDNA or gDNA used as material had been derived from T cells, B-cell-depleted T cells, or PBMCs.

The sequencing input was peripheral blood. The sequence derives from a woman in her seventies with COVID-19, enrolled during active disease. The chain joins TRBV3-1 (or the pseudogene TRBV3-2) to TRBJ2-1; TRBD2 matches at 8 bases. In DNA, the CDR3 is TGTGCCAGCAGCCAAGCTACTAGCGGTTTCAATGAGCAGTTCTTC. It encodes CASSQATSGFNEQFF.